The rows below give T cell receptor beta chains drawn from one sample of a study of identical twins. Via MiXCR, TCRdb re-called the 5' RACE reads, giving one row per CDR3 protein. The sample holds about 290,000 distinct CDR3 sequences, nearly 9.5% seen once. These data also featured in a second study, about yellow fever vaccine responses in identical twins.

The sample consisted of CD8+ T cells sorted from blood. These receptors all come from a woman younger than 30 in good health. Each CDR3 is given with its conserved first and last residue. D genes are given only for firm matches. The listing skips clone size in some rows; elsewhere it reads once, few, many or a size class.

size: few
D: TRBD1
V: TRBV6-1
J: TRBJ1-5
length: 18
DNA: TGTGCCAGCAGTGAACTCGGACAGGGGGCCAATGGCAATCAGCCCCAGCATTTT
CDR3: CASSELGQGANGNQPQHF

size: few
D: -
V: TRBV5-8
J: TRBJ1-6
length: 10
DNA: TGTGCCAGCAGGGGAACACCCCTCCACTTT
CDR3: CASRGTPLHF

size: few
D: -
V: TRBV7-9
J: TRBJ2-7
length: 10
DNA: TGTGCCAGCAGCCAAAACGAGCAGTACTTC
CDR3: CASSQNEQYF

size: many
D: -
V: TRBV28
J: TRBJ2-1
length: 14
DNA: TGTGCCAGCCCGGACTCCAAAGCCGACAATGAGCAGTTCTTC
CDR3: CASPDSKADNEQFF

size: few
D: -
V: TRBV10-3
J: TRBJ1-2
length: 13
DNA: TGTGCCATCAGTAAACAGGAGAACTATGGCTACACCTTC
CDR3: CAISKQENYGYTF

size: many
D: -
V: TRBV5-6
J: TRBJ2-5
length: 14
DNA: TGTGCCAGCAGTTATCCGGACTCTCAAGAGACCCAGTACTTC
CDR3: CASSYPDSQETQYF

size: few
D: -
V: TRBV6-2/TRBV6-3
J: TRBJ2-1
length: 15
DNA: TGTGCCAGCAGGGAGACCAGGTGGGAGTACAATGAGCAGTTCTTC
CDR3: CASRETRWEYNEQFF

size: few
D: -
V: TRBV20-1
J: TRBJ2-7
length: 12
DNA: TGCAGTGCTAGACAACAGGGTTGGGAGCAGTACTTC
CDR3: CSARQQGWEQYF

size: -
D: -
V: TRBV9
J: TRBJ2-3
length: 16
DNA: TGTGCCAGCAGCGCCATACTCGGCGGCGGCGTAGATACGCAGTATTTT
CDR3: CASSAILGGGVDTQYF

size: few
D: -
V: TRBV11-2
J: TRBJ2-7
length: 12
DNA: TGTGCCAGCAGGAGGGGGGTCCACGAGCAGTACTTC
CDR3: CASRRGVHEQYF

size: -
D: TRBD1
V: TRBV29-1
J: TRBJ1-2
length: 17
DNA: TGCAGCGTTGAACGGGATGAGTTGCAGGGGGCGTTCGGGTGCTACACCTTC
CDR3: CSVERDELQGAFGCYTF

size: few
D: TRBD2
V: TRBV10-3
J: TRBJ2-2
length: 14
DNA: TGTGCCATCAGTGATCGGGAGGTCGCCGGGGAGCTGTTTTTT
CDR3: CAISDREVAGELFF

size: few
D: -
V: TRBV7-9
J: TRBJ1-1
length: 14
DNA: TGTGCCAGCCGCTTGGGGACTCCGGGCACTGAAGCTTTCTTT
CDR3: CASRLGTPGTEAFF

size: few
D: TRBD2
V: TRBV29-1
J: TRBJ2-2
length: 14
DNA: TGCAGCGGATTAGCGGGGGGGGGCACCGGGGAGCTGTTTTTT
CDR3: CSGLAGGGTGELFF

size: -
D: -
V: TRBV19
J: TRBJ1-5
length: 17
DNA: TGTGCCAGTAGTATAGATTGGGCAGGCTATAGCAATCAGCCCCAGCATTTT
CDR3: CASSIDWAGYSNQPQHF

size: few
D: -
V: TRBV29-1
J: TRBJ1-1
length: 11
DNA: TGCAGCGTGACCGGGGAGACTGAAGCTTTCTTT
CDR3: CSVTGETEAFF

size: few
D: -
V: TRBV20-1
J: TRBJ2-5
length: 13
DNA: TGCAGTGCTAGAGATCAGGGGTATGAGACCCAGTACTTC
CDR3: CSARDQGYETQYF

size: many
D: TRBD1
V: TRBV12-3/TRBV12-4
J: TRBJ1-4
length: 15
DNA: TGTGCCAGCAGTTTTTTGGGACAGCTTAATGAAAAACTGTTTTTT
CDR3: CASSFLGQLNEKLFF

size: -
D: TRBD2
V: TRBV6-2/TRBV6-3
J: TRBJ2-1
length: 13
DNA: TGTGCCAGCAGCGGGAGGGCCTACAATGAGCAGTTCTTC
CDR3: CASSGRAYNEQFF

size: many
D: TRBD1
V: TRBV2
J: TRBJ2-2
length: 14
DNA: TGTGCCAGCAGCGGGGACAGCTTCACCGGGGAGCTGTTTTTT
CDR3: CASSGDSFTGELFF

size: few
D: TRBD1
V: TRBV3-1
J: TRBJ2-7
length: 15
DNA: TGTGCCAGCAGCCCACCGGGACAGGGGGTCTACGAGCAGTACTTC
CDR3: CASSPPGQGVYEQYF

size: many
D: -
V: TRBV29-1
J: TRBJ2-7
length: 13
DNA: TGCAGCGTTGTATTCGAGACCCGCTACGAGCAGTACTTC
CDR3: CSVVFETRYEQYF

size: many
D: -
V: TRBV20-1
J: TRBJ1-2
length: 14
DNA: TGCAGTGCCACCGGCGGGGGAGTTACCTATGGCTACACCTTC
CDR3: CSATGGGVTYGYTF

size: -
D: -
V: TRBV7-2
J: TRBJ2-1
length: 14
DNA: TGTGCCAGCAGCTTAGGGGGGAATTACAATGAGCAGTTCTTC
CDR3: CASSLGGNYNEQFF

size: -
D: TRBD2
V: TRBV7-9
J: TRBJ2-7
length: 14
DNA: TGTGCCAGCAGGGGGGGGGGACCCCAGTACGAGCAGTACTTC
CDR3: CASRGGGPQYEQYF

size: -
D: TRBD1
V: TRBV12-3/TRBV12-4
J: TRBJ2-1
length: 19
DNA: TGTGCCTGCTGCTCCCCGGGACAGGGGGGCTTTAAAGGGTTTGATGAGCAGTTCTTC
CDR3: CACCSPGQGGFKGFDEQFF

size: few
D: TRBD1
V: TRBV11-1
J: TRBJ2-1
length: 19
DNA: TGTGCCAGCAGCCTCGTGGGACAGCTAGAGCAGAGCTCCTACAATGAGCAGTTCTTC
CDR3: CASSLVGQLEQSSYNEQFF

size: many
D: TRBD2
V: TRBV5-6
J: TRBJ2-7
length: 18
DNA: TGTGCCAGCAGCTTGGGGTTTAGCGGGAGGGAGGCTTTCTACGAGCAGTACTTC
CDR3: CASSLGFSGREAFYEQYF

size: few
D: TRBD2
V: TRBV30
J: TRBJ2-1
length: 15
DNA: TGTGCCTGGAGTGCCGGGACTAGCGGGAGTAATGAGCAGTTCTTC
CDR3: CAWSAGTSGSNEQFF

size: many
D: TRBD2
V: TRBV9
J: TRBJ2-1
length: 18
DNA: TGTGCCAGCAGCGCCCCACTAGCGGGGGGTACAATCGTTAATGAGCAGTTCTTC
CDR3: CASSAPLAGGTIVNEQFF

size: few
D: TRBD1
V: TRBV27
J: TRBJ1-6
length: 13
DNA: TGTGCCAGCAGTTACAGGGGTCTTTCACCCCTCCACTTT
CDR3: CASSYRGLSPLHF

size: few
D: -
V: TRBV20-1
J: TRBJ2-7
length: 15
DNA: TGCAGTGCTAGAGGGCGGGCACAGGCTACCTACGAGCAGTACTTC
CDR3: CSARGRAQATYEQYF

size: few
D: -
V: TRBV13
J: TRBJ2-1
length: 12
DNA: TGTGCCAGCAGCTCCTTAGCACGTGAGCAGTTCTTC
CDR3: CASSSLAREQFF

size: few
D: -
V: TRBV15
J: TRBJ2-7
length: 15
DNA: TGTGCCACCAGCAGAGGTCGGGCGGCCTCCTACGAGCAGTACTTC
CDR3: CATSRGRAASYEQYF

size: few
D: TRBD2
V: TRBV20-1
J: TRBJ2-1
length: 17
DNA: TGCAGTGCTAGAGAGGGCTGGACTAGCGGGAGTTTTTATGAGCAGTTCTTC
CDR3: CSAREGWTSGSFYEQFF

size: few
D: TRBD1
V: TRBV20-1
J: TRBJ1-5
length: 15
DNA: TGCAGTGCTACGGACAGGGCTTATAGCAATCAGCCCCAGCATTTT
CDR3: CSATDRAYSNQPQHF

size: many
D: -
V: TRBV7-9
J: TRBJ2-1
length: 17
DNA: TGTGCCAGCAGCTTCCGTTCCGCAACAGGACCCTACAATGAGCAGTTCTTC
CDR3: CASSFRSATGPYNEQFF

size: -
D: -
V: TRBV5-6
J: TRBJ2-7
length: 15
DNA: TGTGCCAGCAGCCCCCGGACCTTCCCTTCCTACGAGCAGTACTTC
CDR3: CASSPRTFPSYEQYF

size: -
D: TRBD1
V: TRBV5-1
J: TRBJ2-7
length: 14
DNA: TGCGCCAGCAGCCTGGGACAGGGTAGCGACGAGCAGTACTTC
CDR3: CASSLGQGSDEQYF

size: -
D: -
V: TRBV27
J: TRBJ2-7
length: 14
DNA: TGTGCCAGCAGTTTACAGGGGCAAGACTACGAGCAGTACTTC
CDR3: CASSLQGQDYEQYF

size: -
D: -
V: TRBV7-9
J: TRBJ1-2
length: 13
DNA: TGTGCCAGCAGCCCGCCATCGTCCTATGGCTACACCTTC
CDR3: CASSPPSSYGYTF

size: few
D: TRBD1
V: TRBV7-8
J: TRBJ2-6
length: 18
DNA: TGTGCCAGCAGCCACCCCCGGACAGGGGTCTCTGGGGCCAACGTCCTGACTTTC
CDR3: CASSHPRTGVSGANVLTF

size: few
D: TRBD1
V: TRBV4-2
J: TRBJ1-3
length: 14
DNA: TGTGCCAGCAGCCGACAGGGACAGGGAAACACCATATATTTT
CDR3: CASSRQGQGNTIYF

size: -
D: -
V: TRBV6-1
J: TRBJ2-1
length: 14
DNA: TGTGCCAGCAGTCAAGGGGGGGGGTACAATGAGCAGTTCTTC
CDR3: CASSQGGGYNEQFF

size: many
D: TRBD1
V: TRBV5-6
J: TRBJ2-2
length: 14
DNA: TGTGCCAGCAGCTTAGACAGGGCAACCGGGGAGCTGTTTTTT
CDR3: CASSLDRATGELFF

size: -
D: -
V: TRBV6-4
J: TRBJ1-4
length: 15
DNA: TGTGCCAGCAGTTATCCAGGGAGAGGCAATGAAAAACTGTTTTTT
CDR3: CASSYPGRGNEKLFF

size: -
D: -
V: TRBV7-9
J: TRBJ1-4
length: 15
DNA: TGTGCCAGCAGCATCTCAGGGAAAGGAGATGAAAAACTGTTTTTT
CDR3: CASSISGKGDEKLFF

size: -
D: TRBD1
V: TRBV7-9
J: TRBJ2-7
length: 16
DNA: TGTGCCAGCAGCTCGCTACCGGGACAGGGGCCCTACGAGCAGTACTTC
CDR3: CASSSLPGQGPYEQYF

size: few
D: TRBD2
V: TRBV6-1
J: TRBJ2-3
length: 14
DNA: TGTGCCAGCCCCCGGGACTACCACACAGATACGCAGTATTTT
CDR3: CASPRDYHTDTQYF

size: many
D: TRBD2
V: TRBV12-3/TRBV12-4
J: TRBJ2-2
length: 18
DNA: TGTGCCAGCAGTTCCCCCACTAGCGCGGCTAAGAACACCGGGGAGCTGTTTTTT
CDR3: CASSSPTSAAKNTGELFF

size: many
D: -
V: TRBV4-1
J: TRBJ2-7
length: 16
DNA: TGCGCCAGCAGCCAAGAAGTGTGGGGCAGAACCTACGAGCAGTACTTC
CDR3: CASSQEVWGRTYEQYF

size: -
D: TRBD2
V: TRBV12-3/TRBV12-4
J: TRBJ2-3
length: 14
DNA: TGTGCCAGCAGTCCAGCGGGAAGCGCAGATACGCAGTATTTT
CDR3: CASSPAGSADTQYF

size: -
D: -
V: TRBV12-3/TRBV12-4
J: TRBJ1-3
length: 17
DNA: TGTGCCAGCAGTTTAAGGGGTGCAGGCTTGGCTGGAAACACCATATATTTT
CDR3: CASSLRGAGLAGNTIYF

size: -
D: TRBD1
V: TRBV19
J: TRBJ2-7
length: 14
DNA: TGTGCCACCTCCTCCGGGACAGGGGGATACGAGCAGTACTTC
CDR3: CATSSGTGGYEQYF

size: -
D: -
V: TRBV29-1
J: TRBJ2-7
length: 14
DNA: TGCAGCGTTGAAGATCGGGTCTTCGGGGACGAGCAGTACTTC
CDR3: CSVEDRVFGDEQYF